One sample yielded the 8 T cell receptor beta chains listed below, sequenced in a study of CD8 T cells in Susac syndrome. Random hexamers were used to reverse transcribe the RNA input (about 0.5 to 1 ug). One entry per CDR3 protein results from TCRdb running MiXCR on the immunoSEQ multiplex PCR reads. Of tens of thousands of distinct CDR3 sequences in the sample, about 93% were seen once. The specimen sequenced was CD8+ T cells from PBMCs. The origin of the receptors is a human donor with Susac syndrome.

The chain is built from TRBV6-5 and TRBJ2-3; tentative D call: TRBD2 (6 bases). CDR3 length: 15 amino acids. The V and J ends lost 0 bases and 0 bases respectively, with 7 bases between them. Looked up from germline, CDR1 is MNHEY and CDR2 is SVGAGI. The CDR3 sequence is CASSYSRGSTDTQYF. The CDR3 DNA follows: TGTGCCAGCAGTTACTCCCGGGGGAGCACAGATACGCAGTATTTT.

The chain employs TRBV14 and TRBJ2-4; a weak D match, TRBD2 (5 bases). The germline gives CDR1 SGHDN, CDR2 FVKESK. The CDR3 is made up of 14 amino acids. The V and J ends lost 2 bases and 6 bases respectively, with 11 bases between them. CDR3 residues: CASSQLGVGNIQYF. The CDR3 DNA is TGTGCCAGCAGCCAACTCGGGGTCGGAAACATTCAGTACTTC.

The rearrangement joins TRBV6-2 or TRBV6-3 to TRBJ2-7, with D possibly matching TRBD2 (6 bases). CDR1 and CDR2 from the germline V gene are MNHEY and SVGEGT. This CDR3 is built from 13 residues. Trimming pared 5 bases from V and 6 bases from J, leaving 14 bases between. CDR3 in DNA: TGTGCCAGCAGTGCCCGGACGACTAGCGAGCAGTACTTC. Translating gives CASSARTTSEQYF.

A single count supports this clonotype. J is TRBJ2-1 and V is TRBV6-2 or TRBV6-3; 14 nucleotides match TRBD2. Germline trimming cut 6 bases from V and 14 bases from J; bases unmatched to any gene: 6. The V gene's germline CDR1 is MNHEY and CDR2 SVGEGT. The CDR3 contains 13 residues. Here the CDR3 DNA reads TGTGCCAGCAGACGACTAGCGGGGGGGCCTGAGTTCTTC. This translates into CASRRLAGGPEFF.

The genes are TRBV4-1 and TRBJ2-5, with no clear D. V was trimmed by 1 base and J by 5 bases, leaving 14 bases between them. This CDR3 region has 15 residues. CDR1 and CDR2 from the germline V gene are MGHRA and YSYEKL. The CDR3 reads CASSQVLLARETQYF. CDR3 nucleotides: TGCGCCAGCAGCCAAGTCCTATTAGCCCGGGAGACCCAGTACTTC.

This sequence joins TRBV12-3 or TRBV12-4 and TRBJ2-7; D is uncertain. CDR3 size: 12 residues. The V end was cut by 4 bases, the J end by 3 bases, with 7 bases between. The CDR3 sequence: CASSWTVYEQYF. As DNA, the CDR3 is TGTGCCAGCAGTTGGACGGTCTACGAGCAGTACTTC.

This sequence joins TRBV20-1 and TRBJ1-4; possibly TRBD1 for D (5 bases). Trimming cost V 0 bases and J 8 bases, with 19 bases left between them. Germline CDR1 DFQATT, CDR2 SNEGSKA (reference sequence). This CDR3 comprises 16 residues. The CDR3 coding sequence is TGCAGTGCTAGAGATCCAGGGAGAAGTAATCGGGAAAAACTGTTTTTT. It yields the protein CSARDPGRSNREKLFF.

The J gene is TRBJ2-7, the V gene TRBV28, with 9 bases aligning to TRBD1. V shed 8 bases, J shed 2 bases, and the junction held 4 bases outside the gene matches. CDR3 size: 13 residues. Germline CDR1 is MDHEN and CDR2 is SYDVKM. CDR3 sequence reads: CASGRDRAYEQYF. CDR3 bases: TGTGCCAGCGGGAGGGACAGGGCCTACGAGCAGTACTTC.